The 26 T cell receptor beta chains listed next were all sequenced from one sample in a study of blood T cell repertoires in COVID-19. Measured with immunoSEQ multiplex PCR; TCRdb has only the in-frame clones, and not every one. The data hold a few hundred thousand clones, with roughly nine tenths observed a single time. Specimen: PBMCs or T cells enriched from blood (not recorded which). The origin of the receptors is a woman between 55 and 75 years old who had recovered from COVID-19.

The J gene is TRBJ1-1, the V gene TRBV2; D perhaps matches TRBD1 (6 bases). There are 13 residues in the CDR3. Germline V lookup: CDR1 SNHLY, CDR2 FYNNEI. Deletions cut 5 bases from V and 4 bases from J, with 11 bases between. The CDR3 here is CASSSTGRTEAFF. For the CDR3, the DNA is TGTGCCAGCAGTTCTACAGGGCGCACTGAAGCTTTCTTT.

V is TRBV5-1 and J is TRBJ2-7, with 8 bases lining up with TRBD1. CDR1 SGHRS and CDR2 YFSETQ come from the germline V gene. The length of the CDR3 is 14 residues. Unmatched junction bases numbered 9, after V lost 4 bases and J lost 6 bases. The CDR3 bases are TGCGCCAGCAGCCCGGGACAGGTTTTAGGCGAGCAGTACTTC. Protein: CASSPGQVLGEQYF. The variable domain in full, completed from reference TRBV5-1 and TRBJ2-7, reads KAGVTQTPRYLIKTRGQQVTLSCSPISGHRSVSWYQQTPGQGLQFLFEYFSETQRNKGNFPGRFSGRQFSNSRSEMNVSTLELGDSALYLCASSPGQVLGEQYFGPGTRLTVT.

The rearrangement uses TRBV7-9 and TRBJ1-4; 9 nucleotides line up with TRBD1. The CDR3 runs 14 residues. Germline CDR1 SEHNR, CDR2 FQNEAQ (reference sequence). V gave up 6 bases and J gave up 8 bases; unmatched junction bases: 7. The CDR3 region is CASRAQGAMEKLFF. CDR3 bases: TGTGCCAGCAGGGCACAGGGGGCTATGGAAAAACTGTTTTTT.

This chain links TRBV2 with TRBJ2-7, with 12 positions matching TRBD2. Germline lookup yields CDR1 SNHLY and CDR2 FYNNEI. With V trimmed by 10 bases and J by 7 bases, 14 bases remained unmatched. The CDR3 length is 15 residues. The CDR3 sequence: CATTRLAGVVGEQYF. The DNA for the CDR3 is TGTGCCACCACAAGACTAGCGGGAGTTGTTGGTGAGCAGTACTTC.

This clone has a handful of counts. The CDR3 protein is CASSHEGGAYSPLHF. The CDR3 DNA reads TGTGCCAGCAGCCATGAAGGGGGCGCTTACTCACCCCTCCACTTT. V is TRBV3-1 (or the pseudogene TRBV3-2) and J is TRBJ1-6; TRBD1 matches at 7 bases. The CDR3 is 15 residues long. CDR1 is LGHDT and CDR2 is YNNKEL in the germline V gene (reference sequence). After removal of 3 bases from V and 10 bases from J, the junction contained 9 bases not matched to a gene.

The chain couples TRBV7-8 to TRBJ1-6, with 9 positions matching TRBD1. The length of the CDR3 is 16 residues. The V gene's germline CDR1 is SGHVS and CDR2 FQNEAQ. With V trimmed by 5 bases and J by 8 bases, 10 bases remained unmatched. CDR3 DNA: TGTGCCAGCAGCATTCAACCGGGACAGGGATATTCACCCCTCCACTTT. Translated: CASSIQPGQGYSPLHF. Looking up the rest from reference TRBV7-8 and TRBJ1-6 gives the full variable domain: GAGVSQSPRYKVAKRGQDVALRCDPISGHVSLFWYQQALGQGPEFLTYFQNEAQLDKSGLPSDRFFAERPEGSVSTLKIQRTQQEDSAVYLCASSIQPGQGYSPLHFGNGTRLTVT.

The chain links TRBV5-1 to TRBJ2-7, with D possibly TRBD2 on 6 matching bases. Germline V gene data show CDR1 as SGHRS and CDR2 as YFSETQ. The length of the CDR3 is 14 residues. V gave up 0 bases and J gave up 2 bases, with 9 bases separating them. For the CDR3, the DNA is TGCGCCAGCAGCTTGGTGGGGGGAGCCTACGAGCAGTACTTC. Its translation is CASSLVGGAYEQYF.

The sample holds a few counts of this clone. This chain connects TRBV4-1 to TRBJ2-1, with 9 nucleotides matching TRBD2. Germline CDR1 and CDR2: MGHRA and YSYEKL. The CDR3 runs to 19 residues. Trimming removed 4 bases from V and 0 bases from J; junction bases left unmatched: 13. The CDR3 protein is CASSPRIAGATNSYNEQFF. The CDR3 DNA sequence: TGCGCCAGCAGCCCCCGAATAGCGGGGGCCACCAACTCCTACAATGAGCAGTTCTTC.

CDR3 coding DNA: TGTGCCAGCAGCCAATTCGGGACAGGGTTAGAAGGCTACACCTTC. This sequence encodes CASSQFGTGLEGYTF. This rearrangement joins TRBV14 to TRBJ1-2, with TRBD1 matching over 9 bases. The CDR3 loop spans 15 amino acids. Germline loops: CDR1 SGHDN, CDR2 FVKESK. After removal of 2 bases from V and 8 bases from J, the junction contained 9 bases not matched to a gene.

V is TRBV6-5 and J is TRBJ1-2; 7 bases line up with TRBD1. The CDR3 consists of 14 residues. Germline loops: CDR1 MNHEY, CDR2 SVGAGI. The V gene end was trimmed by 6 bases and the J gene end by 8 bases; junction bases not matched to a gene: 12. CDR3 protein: CASRYDGQVEGYTF. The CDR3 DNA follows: TGTGCCAGCAGATATGACGGACAGGTCGAGGGCTACACCTTC.

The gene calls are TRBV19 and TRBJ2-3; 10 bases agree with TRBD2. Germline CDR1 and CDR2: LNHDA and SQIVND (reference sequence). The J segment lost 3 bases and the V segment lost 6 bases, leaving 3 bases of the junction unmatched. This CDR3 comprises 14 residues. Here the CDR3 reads CASRPGLATDTQYF. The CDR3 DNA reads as TGTGCCAGTAGGCCGGGACTAGCGACAGATACGCAGTATTTT.

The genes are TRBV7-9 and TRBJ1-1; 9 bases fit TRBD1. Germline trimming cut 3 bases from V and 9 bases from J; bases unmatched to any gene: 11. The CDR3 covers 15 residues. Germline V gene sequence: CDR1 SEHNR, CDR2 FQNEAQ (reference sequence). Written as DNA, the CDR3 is TGTGCCAGCAGCTTTTACGACCCGACAGGGGGTAAAGCTTTCTTT. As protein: CASSFYDPTGGKAFF.

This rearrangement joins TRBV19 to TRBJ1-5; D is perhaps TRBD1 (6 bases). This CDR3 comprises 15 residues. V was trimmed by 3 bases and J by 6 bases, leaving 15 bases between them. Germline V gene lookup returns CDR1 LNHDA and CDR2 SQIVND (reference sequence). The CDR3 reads CASSMSEGEVQPQHF. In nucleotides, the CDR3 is TGTGCCAGTAGTATGAGTGAGGGGGAAGTTCAGCCCCAGCATTTT. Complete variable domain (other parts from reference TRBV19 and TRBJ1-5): DGGITQSPKYLFRKEGQNVTLSCEQNLNHDAMYWYRQDPGQGLRLIYYSQIVNDFQKGDIAEGYSVSREKKESFPLTVTSAQKNPTAFYLCASSMSEGEVQPQHFGDGTRLSIL.

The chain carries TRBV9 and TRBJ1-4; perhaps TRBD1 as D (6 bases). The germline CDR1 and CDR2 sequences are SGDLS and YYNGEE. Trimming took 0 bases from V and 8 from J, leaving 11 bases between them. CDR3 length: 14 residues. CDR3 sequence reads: CASSVGAGEEKLFF. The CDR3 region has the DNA TGTGCCAGCAGCGTAGGGGCAGGGGAGGAAAAACTGTTTTTT.

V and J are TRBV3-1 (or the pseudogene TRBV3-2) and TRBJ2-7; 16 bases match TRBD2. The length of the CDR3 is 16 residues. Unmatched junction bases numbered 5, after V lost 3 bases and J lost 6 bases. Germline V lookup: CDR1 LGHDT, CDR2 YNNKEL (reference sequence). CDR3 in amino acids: CASSQGLAGGLGEQYF. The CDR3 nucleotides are TGTGCCAGCAGCCAGGGACTAGCGGGGGGGCTTGGCGAGCAGTACTTC.

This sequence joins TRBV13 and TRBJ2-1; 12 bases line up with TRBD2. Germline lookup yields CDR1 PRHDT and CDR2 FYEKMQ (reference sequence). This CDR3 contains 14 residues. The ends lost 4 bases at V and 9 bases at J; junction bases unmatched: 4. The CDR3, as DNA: TGTGCCAGCAGCTCTAGCGGGAGGGCAGGTGAGCAGTTCTTC. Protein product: CASSSSGRAGEQFF.

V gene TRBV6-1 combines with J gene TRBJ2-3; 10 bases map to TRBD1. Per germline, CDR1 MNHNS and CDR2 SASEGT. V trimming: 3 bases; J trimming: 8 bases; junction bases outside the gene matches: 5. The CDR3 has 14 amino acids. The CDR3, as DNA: TGTGCCAGCAGTGAGGGGGACAGGGGAGGTACGCAGTATTTT. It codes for CASSEGDRGGTQYF.

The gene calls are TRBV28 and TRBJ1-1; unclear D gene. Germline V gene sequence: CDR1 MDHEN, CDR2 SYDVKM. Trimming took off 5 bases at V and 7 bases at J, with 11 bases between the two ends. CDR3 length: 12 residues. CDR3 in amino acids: CASSQLELEAFF. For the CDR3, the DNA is TGTGCCAGCAGTCAACTCGAACTTGAAGCTTTCTTT.

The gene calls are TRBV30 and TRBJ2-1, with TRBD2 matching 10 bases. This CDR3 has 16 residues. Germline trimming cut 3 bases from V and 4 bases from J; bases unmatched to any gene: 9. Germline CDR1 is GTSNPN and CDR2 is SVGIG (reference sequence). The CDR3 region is CAWRAGSGRVYNEQFF. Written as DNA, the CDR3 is TGTGCCTGGAGAGCCGGAAGCGGGAGGGTATACAATGAGCAGTTCTTC.

The DNA for the CDR3 is TGTGCCAGCTCACCTAACCAGGGGATCGATGGCTACACCTTC. This gives the protein CASSPNQGIDGYTF. The J gene is TRBJ1-2, the V gene TRBV18; D possibly corresponds to TRBD1 (6 bases). V gave up 3 bases and J gave up 6 bases, with 14 bases separating them. This CDR3 region has 14 residues. The germline V gene encodes CDR1 KGHSH and CDR2 LQKENI. Full variable domain (remainder filled in from reference TRBV18 and TRBJ1-2): NAGVMQNPRHLVRRRGQEARLRCSPMKGHSHVYWYRQLPEEGLKFMVYLQKENIIDESGMPKERFSAEFPKEGPSILRIQQVVRGDSAAYFCASSPNQGIDGYTFGSGTRLTVV.

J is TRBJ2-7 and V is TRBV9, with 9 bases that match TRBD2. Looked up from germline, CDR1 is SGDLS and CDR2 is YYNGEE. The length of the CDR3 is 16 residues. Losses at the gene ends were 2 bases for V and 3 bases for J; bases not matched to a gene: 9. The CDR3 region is CASSVNLAGEVYEQYF. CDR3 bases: TGTGCCAGCAGCGTTAATTTAGCGGGGGAAGTCTACGAGCAGTACTTC.

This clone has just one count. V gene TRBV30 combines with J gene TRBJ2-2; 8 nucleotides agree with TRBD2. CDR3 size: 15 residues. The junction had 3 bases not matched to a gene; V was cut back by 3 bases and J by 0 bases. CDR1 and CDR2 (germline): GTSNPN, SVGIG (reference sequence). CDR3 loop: CAWSLGLANTGELFF. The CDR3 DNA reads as TGTGCCTGGAGCCTGGGACTAGCGAACACCGGGGAGCTGTTTTTT. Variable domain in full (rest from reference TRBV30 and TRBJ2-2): SQTIHQWPATLVQPVGSPLSLECTVEGTSNPNLYWYRQAAGRGLQLLFYSVGIGQISSEVPQNLSASRPQDRQFILSSKKLLLSDSGFYLCAWSLGLANTGELFFGEGSRLTVL.

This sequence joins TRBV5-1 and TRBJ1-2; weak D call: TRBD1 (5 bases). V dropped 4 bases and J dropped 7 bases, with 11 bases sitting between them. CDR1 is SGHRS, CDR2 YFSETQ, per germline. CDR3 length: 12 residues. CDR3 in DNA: TGCGCCAGCAGCGCGGGACTACCTGGCTACACCTTC. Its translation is CASSAGLPGYTF.

The CDR3 is CASSLSFGQGADEQFF. CDR3 coding DNA: TGTGCCAGCAGTTTAAGTTTCGGGCAGGGGGCCGATGAGCAGTTCTTC. V usage is TRBV27 and J usage is TRBJ2-1; 8 bases line up with TRBD1. This CDR3 is 16 amino acids long. Germline V CDR1 and CDR2: MNHEY, SMNVEV (reference sequence). V dropped 2 bases and J dropped 8; count of bases not matched to a gene: 11.

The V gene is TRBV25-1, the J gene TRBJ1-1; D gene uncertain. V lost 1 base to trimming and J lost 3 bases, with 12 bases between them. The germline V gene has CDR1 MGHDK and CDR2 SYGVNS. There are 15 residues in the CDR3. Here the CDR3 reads CASSELGGKYTEAFF. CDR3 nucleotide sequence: TGTGCCAGCAGTGAATTAGGAGGGAAATACACTGAAGCTTTCTTT.

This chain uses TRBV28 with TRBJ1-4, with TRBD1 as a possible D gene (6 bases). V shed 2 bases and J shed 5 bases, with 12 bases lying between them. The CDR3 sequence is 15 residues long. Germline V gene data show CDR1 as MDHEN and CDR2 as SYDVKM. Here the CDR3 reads CASSLTATGNEKLFF. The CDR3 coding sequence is TGTGCCAGCAGTTTAACCGCGACAGGAAATGAAAAACTGTTTTTT.